The rows below give T cell receptor beta chains drawn from one sample of a study of T-cell reconstitution after alpha-beta-depleted transplantation in children. TCRdb reprocessed the PCR reads with MiXCR, giving one entry per CDR3 protein. Of 90,000 to 150,000 distinct CDR3 sequences in the sample, roughly 23% were seen once. Sequences were derived from PBMCs, mostly from graft donor cells, sampled 180 days after TCRalphabeta/CD19-depleted stem cell transplant. The receptors were gathered from a male patient under 10 years old who had a stem cell transplant for chronic granulomatous disease, so the T cells may come from the graft donor. Both conserved end residues are part of each CDR3. The D gene is left open where the match is weak. The listing skips clone size in some rows; elsewhere it reads once, few, many or a size class.

d_gene	v_gene	abundance	j_gene	CDR3aa	CDR3nt
TRBD2	TRBV7-9	few	TRBJ2-1	CASSLVLAGGGEQFF	TGTGCCAGCAGCTTAGTACTAGCGGGAGGAGGAGAGCAGTTCTTC
TRBD1	TRBV15	few	TRBJ2-7	CATSRGPTGPYEQYF	TGTGCCACCAGCAGAGGTCCGACAGGGCCATACGAGCAGTACTTC
TRBD1	TRBV5-1	-	TRBJ2-5	CASSHGTGETQYF	TGCGCCAGCAGCCATGGGACAGGGGAGACCCAGTACTTC
-	TRBV7-2	-	TRBJ1-2	CASSLDDGIYGYTF	TGTGCCAGCAGCTTAGATGACGGGATCTATGGCTACACCTTC
-	TRBV6-1	-	TRBJ1-1	CASTRLPNTEAFF	TGTGCCAGCACCAGACTCCCGAACACTGAAGCTTTCTTT
-	TRBV12-3/TRBV12-4	-	TRBJ2-3	CASSTTTAGHPGTQYF	TGTGCCAGCAGTACCACGACAGCCGGACATCCCGGTACGCAGTATTTT
-	TRBV27	-	TRBJ2-1	CASSPGPPSSYNEQFF	TGTGCCAGCAGTCCAGGACCGCCGAGCTCCTACAATGAGCAGTTCTTC
TRBD1	TRBV27	few	TRBJ2-1	CASSFMPGQGPPMSSYNEQFF	TGTGCCAGCAGTTTCATGCCGGGACAGGGGCCCCCCATGAGCTCCTACAATGAGCAGTTCTTC
TRBD1	TRBV12-3/TRBV12-4	many	TRBJ1-3	CASSGDRLDPSGNTIYF	TGTGCCAGCAGTGGGGACAGGTTGGATCCCTCTGGAAACACCATATATTTT
TRBD2	TRBV7-6	-	TRBJ2-1	CASEPGLAGPYNEQFF	TGTGCCAGTGAACCGGGACTAGCGGGCCCCTACAATGAGCAGTTCTTC
TRBD2	TRBV9	many	TRBJ2-7	CASSAYWGGSYEQYF	TGTGCCAGCAGCGCATACTGGGGGGGGTCCTACGAGCAGTACTTC
TRBD1	TRBV4-1	-	TRBJ2-7	CASSQIFRDRAGEQYF	TGCGCCAGCAGCCAAATATTCCGGGACAGGGCGGGCGAGCAGTACTTC
-	TRBV20-1	many	TRBJ1-1	CSARRATNTEAFF	TGCAGTGCTAGAAGGGCAACGAACACTGAAGCTTTCTTT
-	TRBV20-1	few	TRBJ2-5	CSARWISAGGWETQYF	TGCAGTGCTAGATGGATTTCGGCTGGGGGGTGGGAGACCCAGTACTTC
-	TRBV5-1	few	TRBJ2-5	CASSVAASIETQYF	TGCGCCAGCAGCGTCGCAGCAAGTATTGAGACCCAGTACTTC
-	TRBV20-1	many	TRBJ1-2	CSAKQPANYGYTF	TGCAGTGCTAAGCAGCCGGCTAACTATGGCTACACCTTC
-	TRBV20-1	many	TRBJ2-7	CSARAPGHPYEQYF	TGCAGTGCTAGAGCCCCGGGACACCCCTACGAGCAGTACTTC
TRBD1	TRBV12-3/TRBV12-4	many	TRBJ2-3	CASSRGTASTDTQYF	TGTGCCAGCAGTAGGGGGACAGCTAGCACAGATACGCAGTATTTT
TRBD1	TRBV15	once	TRBJ2-3	CATSRDLRDREVDTQYF	TGTGCCACCAGCAGAGATCTTCGGGACAGGGAAGTAGATACGCAGTATTTT
TRBD2	TRBV5-1	-	TRBJ2-3	CASSRREGETDTQYF	TGCGCCAGCAGCAGAAGGGAGGGCGAAACAGATACGCAGTATTTT
TRBD1	TRBV12-3/TRBV12-4	many	TRBJ2-7	CASSHRGEQYF	TGTGCCAGCAGTCACAGGGGCGAGCAGTACTTC
-	TRBV20-1	-	TRBJ2-1	CSARWGARSYNEQFF	TGCAGTGCTAGATGGGGGGCTAGGTCCTACAATGAGCAGTTCTTC
-	TRBV6-5	-	TRBJ1-1	CASSYSMRGTEAFF	TGTGCCAGCAGTTACTCGATGAGGGGAACTGAAGCTTTCTTT
TRBD2	TRBV10-3	-	TRBJ2-1	CAISDVGLGHYNEQFF	TGTGCCATCAGTGATGTGGGACTAGGACACTACAATGAGCAGTTCTTC
-	TRBV20-1	-	TRBJ2-1	CSASPHTEQFF	TGCAGTGCTAGCCCACACACTGAGCAGTTCTTC
-	TRBV12-3/TRBV12-4	-	TRBJ2-1	CASSPTPFYNEQFF	TGTGCCAGCAGCCCTACACCCTTCTACAATGAGCAGTTCTTC
TRBD1	TRBV29-1	few	TRBJ2-7	CSVVPGQGLAEQYF	TGCAGCGTCGTACCGGGACAGGGTTTAGCCGAGCAGTACTTC
-	TRBV5-5	-	TRBJ1-4	CASSQSLLLSGEKLFF	TGTGCCAGCAGCCAGTCCCTCCTACTAAGTGGTGAAAAACTGTTTTTT
TRBD2	TRBV27	-	TRBJ2-1	CASGWAGGLNEQFF	TGTGCCAGCGGTTGGGCGGGAGGGTTAAATGAGCAGTTCTTC
TRBD1	TRBV5-1	-	TRBJ1-2	CASSGGTGDYGYTF	TGCGCCAGCAGCGGAGGGACAGGGGACTATGGCTACACCTTC
-	TRBV7-8	-	TRBJ1-2	CASSLANDAVGYTF	TGTGCCAGCAGCTTAGCGAATGATGCAGTAGGCTACACCTTC
-	TRBV28	many	TRBJ2-2	CASLGGELFF	TGTGCCAGCCTCGGGGGGGAGCTGTTTTTT
-	TRBV15	few	TRBJ1-2	CATSRSESFYGYTF	TGTGCCACCAGCAGATCAGAGAGCTTTTATGGCTACACCTTC
TRBD2	TRBV5-1	many	TRBJ2-1	CASSYTSGRLVVNEQFF	TGCGCCAGCAGCTATACTAGCGGGAGGTTGGTCGTCAATGAGCAGTTCTTC
TRBD2	TRBV20-1	-	TRBJ2-7	CSARDPSGGPSYEQYF	TGCAGTGCTAGAGATCCCAGCGGGGGGCCCTCCTACGAGCAGTACTTC
-	TRBV20-1	-	TRBJ2-1	CSANGGQNEQFF	TGCAGTGCTAACGGAGGCCAAAATGAGCAGTTCTTC
-	TRBV27	many	TRBJ2-2	CASLSRGTGELFF	TGTGCCAGCCTTAGCCGCGGGACCGGGGAGCTGTTTTTT
TRBD2	TRBV12-3/TRBV12-4	-	TRBJ2-2	CASSFLAGGTGELFF	TGTGCCAGCAGTTTCTTAGCGGGAGGCACCGGGGAGCTGTTTTTT
-	TRBV7-2	-	TRBJ1-5	CASSLVGTGNQPQHF	TGTGCCAGCAGCTTAGTGGGGACTGGCAATCAGCCCCAGCATTTT
-	TRBV19	-	TRBJ2-5	CASSIGKLPHQETQYF	TGTGCCAGTAGTATTGGGAAACTACCCCACCAAGAGACCCAGTACTTC
-	TRBV5-1	-	TRBJ1-3	CASSLASPDGYSGNTIYF	TGCGCCAGCAGCTTGGCCTCCCCGGACGGGTACTCTGGAAACACCATATATTTT